The 25 T cell receptor beta chains reported below all come from one sample, sequenced in a study of T-cell memory formation after mild COVID-19. TCRdb re-derived calls from the 5' RACE reads in MiXCR, one entry per CDR3 protein. The data contain about 210,000 distinct CDR3 sequences, roughly a tenth of them seen just once; the ten biggest clones take up just over 3%. The sequencing input was PBMCs or a T cell subset sorted from them (not recorded which). These receptors came from a man aged 18-30 years who had mild COVID-19 (a few samples of this study predate the infection). Cell type and time point are not known.

This clonotype was counted a few times. The J gene is TRBJ1-2, the V gene TRBV5-1, with D maybe TRBD1 (6 bases). The CDR3 spans 14 residues. The germline CDR1 and CDR2 sequences are SGHRS and YFSETQ. The V and J ends lost 3 bases and 8 bases respectively, with 17 bases between them. CDR3 in DNA: TGCGCCAGCAGCTCCGGGTTGGGGGCGCGGGGCTACACCTTC. Protein sequence: CASSSGLGARGYTF.

The genes are TRBV6-5 and TRBJ2-3; perhaps D is TRBD1 or TRBD2 (5 bases each). The V end was cut by 0 bases, the J end by 4 bases, with 11 bases between. Germline assignment: CDR1 MNHEY and CDR2 SVGAGI. The CDR3 extends over 15 amino acids. CDR3 in amino acids: CASSYSGDGADTQYF. The CDR3 DNA is TGTGCCAGCAGTTACTCCGGGGACGGCGCAGATACGCAGTATTTT.

This clonotype has a handful of counts. The chain is built from TRBV5-5 and TRBJ1-1; the D gene is possibly TRBD1 (5 bases). Per germline, CDR1 SGHKS and CDR2 YYEKEE (reference sequence). The CDR3 runs to 14 residues. Deletions cut 6 bases from V and 10 bases from J, with 22 bases between. This CDR3 is CASIGGSYLGGAFF. CDR3 in DNA: TGTGCCAGCATCGGGGGTAGTTATCTTGGGGGAGCTTTCTTT.

This chain links TRBV7-2 with TRBJ1-5; 8 bases line up with TRBD1. Germline V gene lookup returns CDR1 SGHTA and CDR2 FQGNSA. Germline trimming cut 2 bases from V and 7 bases from J; bases unmatched to any gene: 7. This CDR3 contains 15 residues. The CDR3 DNA sequence: TGTGCCAGCAGCTTACTCGGAACAGGGGGACAGCCCCAGCATTTT. Translation gives CASSLLGTGGQPQHF.

The chain has TRBV5-1 and TRBJ1-4, with D unclear. V dropped 1 base and J dropped 8 bases, with 15 bases sitting between them. Germline CDR1 SGHRS, CDR2 YFSETQ. This CDR3 region has 15 residues. CDR3 loop: CASSLIPQVGEKLFF. In DNA form, the CDR3 reads TGCGCCAGCAGCTTGATACCCCAAGTCGGCGAAAAACTGTTTTTT.

In its sample, this clonotype was seen a few times. V gene TRBV24-1 combines with J gene TRBJ2-3; no definite D call. This CDR3 comprises 16 residues. Trimming cost V 1 base and J 6 bases, with 16 bases left between them. Germline CDR1 and CDR2: KGHDR and SFDVKD. CDR3 amino acids: CATSDLVDGSRDTQYF. CDR3 sequence (DNA): TGTGCCACCAGTGATTTAGTAGACGGCTCGAGGGATACGCAGTATTTT.

The V gene is TRBV9, the J gene TRBJ2-7; D gene ambiguous. This CDR3 has 16 amino acids. V dropped 0 bases and J dropped 2 bases, with 15 bases sitting between them. From germline, CDR1 is SGDLS and CDR2 YYNGEE. CDR3 DNA sequence: TGTGCCAGCAGCGTAGTCGAGTTAGCCCCTACCTACGAGCAGTACGTC. Amino acid sequence: CASSVVELAPTYEQYV.

The chain has TRBV7-3 and TRBJ2-5; 7 bases map to TRBD2. This CDR3 spans 16 amino acids. Trimming cost V 5 bases and J 5 bases; bases outside gene matches: 14. Germline loops: CDR1 SGHTA, CDR2 FQGTGA. CDR3 region: CASSPVERDPSETQYF. The CDR3 nucleotides read TGTGCCAGCAGCCCCGTCGAGCGGGACCCCTCGGAGACCCAGTACTTC.

This clonotype came up a few times. The chain uses TRBV7-2 and TRBJ2-5, with TRBD1 as a possible D gene (6 bases). V lost 4 bases to trimming and J lost 4 bases, with 22 bases between them. The CDR3 has 17 residues. Per germline, CDR1 SGHTA and CDR2 FQGNSA. The CDR3 nucleotides read TGTGCCAGCAGCTCCTGGCGGTGGGGCAGGGGTGGAGAGACCCAGTACTTC. It is translated as CASSSWRWGRGGETQYF.

There are many counts of this clonotype. The chain combines TRBV5-1 with TRBJ1-3; no clear D gene. The CDR3 covers 17 residues. The V gene's germline CDR1 is SGHRS and CDR2 YFSETQ. Trimming stripped 0 bases from V and 1 base from J, with 14 bases between. CDR3 sequence reads: CASSLGNTAKSGNTIYF. The CDR3 DNA follows: TGCGCCAGCAGCTTGGGCAACACCGCAAAGTCTGGAAACACCATATATTTT.

The chain links TRBV6-5 to TRBJ2-7; 9 bases line up with TRBD1. This CDR3 has 15 amino acids. Trimming cost V 6 bases and J 5 bases; bases outside gene matches: 11. Germline CDR1 and CDR2: MNHEY and SVGAGI. DNA of the CDR3: TGTGCCAGCAGCCCCGGGACAGGGTTATCAAACGAGCAGTACGTC. Translating gives CASSPGTGLSNEQYV.

This clonotype was detected ten times or more. The chain couples TRBV12-3 or TRBV12-4 to TRBJ1-2, with D unclear. Trimming shortened V by 5 bases and J by 4 bases, and 14 bases separated the two germline ends. The CDR3 runs to 14 residues. CDR3 sequence: CASSPILRGYGYTF. Written as DNA, the CDR3 is TGTGCCAGCAGTCCTATTCTCCGGGGCTATGGCTACACCTTC.

The rearrangement links TRBV5-4 to TRBJ2-2, with D unresolved. The germline V gene encodes CDR1 SGHNT and CDR2 YYREEE (reference sequence). V was clipped by 6 bases and J by 0 bases, with 12 bases between them. The CDR3 contains 15 residues. CDR3 amino acids: CASTDSPTNTGELFF. CDR3 sequence (DNA): TGTGCCAGCACCGACTCACCGACGAACACCGGGGAGCTGTTTTTT.

V and J are TRBV20-1 and TRBJ2-5; no reliable D call. Germline lookup yields CDR1 DFQATT and CDR2 SNEGSKA (reference sequence). The CDR3 has 12 amino acids. V was pared by 4 bases and J by 2 bases, with 8 bases between. The DNA of the CDR3 is TGCAGTGCTACCGCAAATCAAGAGACCCAGTACTTC. This gives the protein CSATANQETQYF.

This sequence joins TRBV7-9 and TRBJ1-6; tentative D call: TRBD1 (6 bases). The CDR3 runs to 14 residues. V lost 3 bases to trimming and J lost 3 bases, with 6 bases between them. In germline, CDR1 is SEHNR, CDR2 FQNEAQ (reference sequence). The CDR3 DNA sequence: TGTGCCAGCAGCTTGGGACACTATAATTCACCCCTCCACTTT. The encoded protein is CASSLGHYNSPLHF.

The chain couples TRBV20-1 to TRBJ2-3, with D perhaps TRBD2 (5 bases). V gave up 0 bases and J gave up 1 base, with 11 bases separating them. This CDR3 has 15 residues. The germline CDR1 and CDR2 sequences are DFQATT and SNEGSKA (reference sequence). The CDR3 loop reads CSARDPVRGTDTQYF. CDR3 sequence (DNA): TGCAGTGCTAGAGATCCGGTGCGGGGCACAGATACGCAGTATTTT.

A few counts support this clonotype. The chain has TRBV7-9 and TRBJ1-3; D is unclear. This CDR3 region has 16 residues. The V end lost 3 bases, the J end lost 10 bases, and 22 bases lay between the germline ends. Germline V gives CDR1 SEHNR, CDR2 FQNEAQ (reference sequence). The CDR3 DNA follows: TGTGCCAGCAGCTTCGGGCGGCAAGGGAACCTGGGGACCATATATTTT. It encodes CASSFGRQGNLGTIYF.

This clonotype showed up just a few times. The chain uses TRBV15 and TRBJ2-1; D is undetermined. Between the trimmed V and J ends, which lost 3 bases and 5 bases, there was a span of 11 bases. CDR1 is LNHNV, CDR2 YYDKDF, per germline (reference sequence). This CDR3 has 14 amino acids. The CDR3 DNA is TGTGCCACCAGCAGGGTCCGGCACAACAATGAGCAGTTCTTC. This encodes CATSRVRHNNEQFF.

This chain joins TRBV12-3 or TRBV12-4 and TRBJ2-5, with TRBD1 identical over 7 bases. The V segment lost 5 bases and the J segment 1 base; nucleotides outside the gene matches: 10. The CDR3 sequence is 16 residues long. CDR3 in DNA: TGTGCCAGCAGTAACCCCGGGACAGCCATCCAAGAGACCCAGTACTTC. It is translated as CASSNPGTAIQETQYF.

V is TRBV12-3 or TRBV12-4 and J is TRBJ1-1; 10 positions match TRBD1. The CDR3 is made up of 17 amino acids. Trimming cost V 2 bases and J 4 bases; bases outside gene matches: 10. CDR3 loop: CASSLKTGGSVGTEAFF. For the CDR3, the DNA is TGTGCCAGCAGTTTAAAGACAGGGGGCAGTGTGGGCACTGAAGCTTTCTTT.

At least ten counts were recorded for this clonotype. The chain uses TRBV5-1 and TRBJ2-7, with 11 positions matching TRBD2. The CDR3 runs to 15 residues. The J segment lost 4 bases and the V segment lost 0 bases, leaving 3 bases of the junction unmatched. Per germline, CDR1 SGHRS and CDR2 YFSETQ. As DNA, the CDR3 is TGCGCCAGCAGCTTGGCTAGCGGGGGGTTATACGAGCAGTACGTC. The encoded protein is CASSLASGGLYEQYV.

The sample holds a few counts of this clonotype. The rearrangement uses TRBV7-3 and TRBJ2-2, with D maybe TRBD2 (6 bases). Trimming stripped 6 bases from V and 5 bases from J, with 13 bases between. This CDR3 has 14 amino acids. Germline V gene data show CDR1 as SGHTA and CDR2 as FQGTGA. CDR3 nucleotide sequence: TGTGCCAGCAGTAAACAGGAGGGGACCGGGGAGCTGTTTTTT. Its protein product is CASSKQEGTGELFF. Variable domain in full (rest from reference TRBV7-3 and TRBJ2-2): GAGVSQTPSNKVTEKGKYVELRCDPISGHTALYWYRQSLGQGPEFLIYFQGTGAADDSGLPNDRFFAVRPEGSVSTLKIQRTERGDSAVYLCASSKQEGTGELFFGEGSRLTVL.

This clonotype was seen more than once but under ten times. The genes are TRBV12-3 or TRBV12-4 and TRBJ1-2; TRBD1 might be the D (6 bases). V gave up 6 bases and J gave up 2 bases, with 10 bases separating them. This CDR3 comprises 13 residues. In DNA, the CDR3 is TGTGCCAGCAGACCTCAGGGGAACTATGGCTACACCTTC. Its translation is CASRPQGNYGYTF.

This clonotype showed up just a few times. V gene TRBV7-9 combines with J gene TRBJ2-3, with D perhaps TRBD1 (6 bases). The CDR3 runs to 13 residues. From germline, CDR1 is SEHNR and CDR2 FQNEAQ (reference sequence). V dropped 4 bases and J dropped 10 bases, with 15 bases sitting between them. CDR3 residues: CASSSRQEFSQYF. For the CDR3, the DNA is TGTGCCAGCAGCTCCCGACAGGAGTTTTCGCAGTATTTT.

This clonotype has just a few counts. The chain couples TRBV24-1 to TRBJ2-3; D is undetermined. With 5 bases removed from V and 3 bases from J, the gap between germline ends came to 11 bases. Looked up from germline, CDR1 is KGHDR and CDR2 is SFDVKD. The CDR3 runs to 14 residues. The CDR3 DNA sequence: TGTGCCACCAGTGCCCCGGTAGTTACAGATACGCAGTATTTT. Translated, it gives CATSAPVVTDTQYF.